This entry lists 7 T cell receptor beta chains sequenced from one sample in a study of blood T cells in healthy people across ages. A sample-barcoded 5' primer and a J-beta primer mix were used in a second PCR of about 7 to 11 cycles. Via MiXCR, TCRdb re-called the 5' RACE reads, giving one row per CDR3 protein. The table lists hundreds of thousands of distinct CDR3 sequences, over 40% of them singletons. Sequencing was performed on blood. The receptors shown here come from a woman aged 80 or over in good health.

This clonotype has ten or more counts. The chain couples TRBV6-6 to TRBJ1-1, with TRBD1 identical over 7 bases. The length of the CDR3 is 15 residues. Germline V gene sequence: CDR1 MNHNY, CDR2 SVGAGI (reference sequence). J lost 3 bases, V lost 7 bases, and 11 bases had no gene match. Here the CDR3 DNA reads TGTGCCAGCACCCCACCGACAGGGATCGACACTGAAGCTTTCTTT. Translated, it gives CASTPPTGIDTEAFF.

This clonotype was counted at least ten times. The V gene is TRBV20-1, the J gene TRBJ2-5; D gene unclear. Germline CDR1 and CDR2: DFQATT and SNEGSKA (reference sequence). The CDR3 consists of 15 residues. Trimming cost V 6 bases and J 2 bases, with 19 bases left between them. Written as DNA, the CDR3 is TGCAGTGCACCCGAACCCGCCCGGGTACAAGAGACCCAGTACTTC. This sequence encodes CSAPEPARVQETQYF.

V gene TRBV7-2 combines with J gene TRBJ2-5; possible D gene TRBD2, 6 bases. The J call may be in error: the DNA end matches TRBJ2-1 better. CDR1 is SGHTA, CDR2 FQGNSA, per germline. CDR3 length equals 14 residues. DNA for the CDR3: TGTGCCAGCAGATGGGGAGGTAACCAAGAGACCCAGTTCTTC. Encoded protein: CASRWGGNQETQFF.

This clonotype was found many times. The chain couples TRBV5-1 to TRBJ2-3; D may be TRBD1 or TRBD2 (5 bases each). This CDR3 region has 13 residues. Between the trimmed V and J ends, which lost 9 bases and 2 bases, there was a span of 13 bases. Looked up from germline, CDR1 is SGHRS and CDR2 is YFSETQ. CDR3 residues: CATRVGVTDTQYF. The CDR3 region has the DNA TGCGCCACCAGGGTGGGGGTCACAGATACGCAGTATTTT.

The rearrangement joins TRBV29-1 to TRBJ1-5; 10 nucleotides line up with TRBD1. CDR1 is SQVTM, CDR2 ANQGSEA, per germline. V dropped 6 bases and J dropped 5; count of bases not matched to a gene: 4. The CDR3 runs to 13 residues. The CDR3, as DNA: TGCAGCGTCAGTGGACAGGGGGATCAGCCCCAGCATTTT. Amino acid sequence: CSVSGQGDQPQHF.

With respect to this clonotype: This may come from a read error, since a much larger clone is one base off. This chain connects TRBV5-1 to TRBJ2-3; a possible D gene is TRBD2 (6 bases). This CDR3 is 16 amino acids long. V lost 4 bases and J 5 bases, leaving 20 bases between the germline ends. CDR1 and CDR2 from the germline V gene are SGHRS and YFSETQ. The CDR3 region has the DNA TGCGCCAGCAGCCCAGTTGCGGGGCTTCGCAAAGATACGCAGTATTTT. This gives the protein CASSPVAGLRKDTQYF.

The sample holds many counts of this clonotype. CDR3 sequence (DNA): TGCGCCAGCAGCCAAGATAGAGGGGGCCAGAGCTATGGCTACACCTTC. This gives the protein CASSQDRGGQSYGYTF. This rearrangement joins TRBV4-1 to TRBJ1-2; 7 bases align to TRBD1. The germline CDR1 and CDR2 sequences are MGHRA and YSYEKL. V lost 0 bases and J lost 4; bases outside the gene matches: 8. This CDR3 contains 16 residues.